This section outlines one TCR beta chain sequence together with its context. The sample originates from a study of cytomegalovirus exposure and HLA in healthy donors. Deletions cut 6 bases from V and 3 bases from J, with 18 bases between. The length of the CDR3 is 16 residues. Germline V gene sequence: CDR1 MGHDK, CDR2 SYGVNS. Method: immunoSEQ multiplex PCR; TCRdb's copy keeps in-frame clones and lacks some. The data hold some 68,000 clones, with 94% observed a single time. This chain links TRBV25-1 with TRBJ2-1, with D possibly being TRBD2 (5 bases). The sequence came from a man in his late teens or twenties in good health and CMV-seropositive. The sequenced sample consisted of PBMCs. Written as DNA, the CDR3 is TGTGCCAGCAGCGCGGGTGGGCATCGGATCTACAATGAGCAGTTCTTC. Translated, it gives CASSAGGHRIYNEQFF.